The 8 T cell receptor beta chains given below trace back to one sample, sequenced in a study of T cells in Graves' hyperthyroidism and ophthalmopathy. What was amplified from RNA transcripts were TCR beta CDR3 regions. The HTBI set primed first-round TCR CDR3 RT-PCR. TCRdb itself ran the multiplex PCR reads through MiXCR, one entry per CDR3 protein. Of about 480,000 distinct CDR3 sequences listed, about 22% were seen once; the top ten hold about 53%. Sequences were obtained from blood. The receptors were sampled from a woman aged 65 to 85 with Graves' ophthalmopathy.

This clonotype appeared a few times. The chain has TRBV28 and TRBJ2-7; D call uncertain. V was pared by 3 bases and J by 9 bases, with 9 bases between. The CDR3 length is 11 residues. Germline CDR1 is MDHEN and CDR2 is SYDVKM. CDR3 sequence reads: CASSFPSAQYF. The CDR3, as DNA: TGTGCCAGCAGTTTCCCTAGTGCGCAGTACTTC.

This clonotype was counted at least ten times. The chain is built from TRBV5-1 and TRBJ1-5; D gene unclear. Trimming cost V 0 bases and J 2 bases, with 9 bases left between them. Germline V lookup: CDR1 SGHRS, CDR2 YFSETQ. CDR3 length: 15 residues. As DNA, the CDR3 is TGCGCCAGCAGCTTGGAAGGAGATCGCAATCAGCCCCAGCATTTT. Its protein is CASSLEGDRNQPQHF. Based on the CDR3 plus reference TRBV5-1 and TRBJ1-5, the full variable domain is KAGVTQTPRYLIKTRGQQVTLSCSPISGHRSVSWYQQTPGQGLQFLFEYFSETQRNKGNFPGRFSGRQFSNSRSEMNVSTLELGDSALYLCASSLEGDRNQPQHFGDGTRLSIL.

This clonotype was counted at least ten times. This chain joins TRBV28 and TRBJ1-5; no reliable D call. Per germline, CDR1 MDHEN and CDR2 SYDVKM. Trimming left V 7 bases short and J 1 base short, with 20 bases between. The CDR3 has 17 residues. The CDR3, as DNA: TGTGCCAGCAACCCCCTCGGCCCCCTCGGAAGCAATCAGCCCCAGCATTTT. Encoded protein: CASNPLGPLGSNQPQHF.

V is TRBV5-6 and J is TRBJ2-3; D tentatively reads TRBD1 or TRBD2 (6 bases each). Germline-derived CDR1 and CDR2 are SGHDT and YYEEEE. The CDR3 runs to 14 residues. V was pared by 5 bases and J by 3 bases, with 13 bases between. CDR3 protein: CASSLRGATDTQYF. Here the CDR3 DNA reads TGTGCCAGCAGTTTGAGGGGGGCGACAGATACGCAGTATTTT.

This clonotype was found many times. The chain uses TRBV5-1 and TRBJ2-1, with 8 nucleotides matching TRBD1. Per germline, CDR1 SGHRS and CDR2 YFSETQ. The CDR3 sequence is 18 residues long. Losses at the gene ends were 3 bases for V and 0 bases for J; bases not matched to a gene: 11. In DNA, the CDR3 is TGCGCCAGCAGCTCCGGGACAGGAAGCTTTAGCTCCTACAATGAGCAGTTCTTC. Residues: CASSSGTGSFSSYNEQFF. The full variable domain, its missing parts supplied by reference TRBV5-1 and TRBJ2-1, is KAGVTQTPRYLIKTRGQQVTLSCSPISGHRSVSWYQQTPGQGLQFLFEYFSETQRNKGNFPGRFSGRQFSNSRSEMNVSTLELGDSALYLCASSSGTGSFSSYNEQFFGPGTRLTVL.

This clonotype occurred a few times. This chain joins TRBV10-3 and TRBJ1-5; 9 bases map to TRBD1. Germline V CDR1 and CDR2: ENHRY, SYGVKD. The CDR3 has 14 residues. After removal of 6 bases from V and 7 bases from J, the junction contained 7 bases not matched to a gene. DNA for the CDR3: TGTGCCATCAGGGCGGACAGGGGAGAACAGCCCCAGCATTTT. Its protein is CAIRADRGEQPQHF.

This clonotype was recorded many times. The chain recombines TRBV12-3 or TRBV12-4 with TRBJ1-6; the D gene is possibly TRBD1 (6 bases). Trimming took off 6 bases at V and 0 bases at J, with 12 bases between the two ends. This CDR3 has 16 amino acids. CDR3 DNA: TGTGCCAGCAGCCCACAGGGAACCTCCTATAATTCACCCCTCCACTTT. Its translation: CASSPQGTSYNSPLHF.

The V call is TRBV5-1, the J call TRBJ2-2; TRBD1 might be the D (6 bases). This CDR3 contains 16 residues. CDR1 and CDR2 from the germline V gene are SGHRS and YFSETQ. V gave up 2 bases and J gave up 2 bases, with 13 bases separating them. DNA of the CDR3: TGCGCCAGCAGCTTTACCGGGACACTTAACACCGGGGAGCTGTTTTTT. This sequence encodes CASSFTGTLNTGELFF.